A single sample gave rise to the 11 T cell receptor beta chains below, sequenced in a study of blood T cells in healthy people across ages. For the second PCR, which ran for roughly 6 to 12 cycles, a sample-barcoded 5' primer and a J-beta primer mix were used. From the 5' RACE reads, TCRdb called clonotypes with MiXCR, one entry per CDR3 protein. The sample has 1.5 million to 2 million distinct CDR3 sequences; less than 50% are singletons. Specimen: blood. Receptors originate from a woman aged 40-49 years in good health.

The chain joins TRBV9 to TRBJ1-2; D call uncertain. Trimming stripped 3 bases from V and 7 bases from J, with 22 bases between. The CDR3 totals 16 residues. Germline lookup yields CDR1 SGDLS and CDR2 YYNGEE. CDR3 nucleotide sequence: TGTGCCAGCAGCGACTCCAACTTGATACCGGAGGGTGGCTACACCTTC. Translated, it gives CASSDSNLIPEGGYTF.

This chain uses TRBV10-3 with TRBJ2-3; 8 positions match TRBD2. Germline V CDR1 and CDR2: ENHRY, SYGVKD. The V segment lost 8 bases and the J segment 2 bases; nucleotides outside the gene matches: 6. CDR3 length equals 14 residues. CDR3 bases: TGTGCCATCGGTGGCGGGGGGAACACAGATACGCAGTATTTT. Its protein is CAIGGGGNTDTQYF.

The chain couples TRBV20-1 to TRBJ1-2, with 8 bases identical to TRBD1. The CDR3 has 17 amino acids. CDR1 and CDR2 (germline): DFQATT, SNEGSKA (reference sequence). After removal of 6 bases from V and 1 base from J, the junction contained 16 bases not matched to a gene. The CDR3 sequence: CSAPHIGTGLYNYGYTF. The CDR3 bases are TGCAGTGCCCCGCATATCGGGACAGGTCTATATAACTATGGCTACACCTTC.

J is TRBJ2-1 and V is TRBV4-2; no reliable D call. Trimming left V 1 base short and J 0 bases short, with 16 bases between. This CDR3 is 18 amino acids long. Germline CDR1 and CDR2: LGHNA and YNFKEQ. The CDR3 here is CASSQAVFGVSSYNEQFF. DNA for the CDR3: TGTGCCAGCAGCCAAGCTGTGTTTGGGGTTAGCTCCTACAATGAGCAGTTCTTC.

This clonotype has at least ten counts. J is TRBJ1-2 and V is TRBV27, with D possibly TRBD1 on 5 matching bases. CDR1 is MNHEY, CDR2 SMNVEV, per germline (reference sequence). V was cut by 5 bases and J by 4 bases, with 5 bases left in between. The CDR3 loop spans 11 amino acids. Written as DNA, the CDR3 is TGTGCCAGCAGTGGGGGCTATGGCTACACCTTC. Its translation is CASSGGYGYTF.

CDR3 region: CASSFNGGTARTNSPLHF. The CDR3 DNA follows: TGTGCCAGCAGCTTCAATGGAGGGACAGCCAGGACTAATTCACCCCTCCACTTT. The chain links TRBV7-9 to TRBJ1-6; TRBD1 matches 7 bases. The CDR3 has 18 residues. Germline V CDR1 and CDR2: SEHNR, FQNEAQ (reference sequence). V lost 3 bases, J lost 6 bases, and 14 bases stayed unmatched.

This clonotype was observed a handful of times. This chain links TRBV29-1 with TRBJ1-2, with 7 bases lining up with TRBD1. V shed 0 bases, J shed 2 bases, and the junction held 12 bases outside the gene matches. CDR1 and CDR2 (germline): SQVTM, ANQGSEA. The CDR3 extends over 17 amino acids. This CDR3 reads CSVEDPMGGGANYGYTF. DNA for the CDR3: TGCAGCGTTGAAGACCCAATGGGAGGGGGCGCCAACTATGGCTACACCTTC.

This clonotype was found a few times. The rearrangement joins TRBV2 to TRBJ2-4; D possibly corresponds to TRBD2 (7 bases). Germline CDR1 is SNHLY and CDR2 is FYNNEI. CDR3 length equals 13 residues. The V gene lost 6 bases and the J gene lost 13 bases, with 19 bases spanning the gap. This CDR3 reads CASRGGAMGEQYF. In nucleotides, the CDR3 is TGTGCCAGCAGGGGGGGGGCCATGGGAGAGCAGTACTTC.

In DNA form, the CDR3 reads TGCAGTGCTAGAAGAGGAGTCTCTCTCAATGAGCAGTTCTTC. Translated: CSARRGVSLNEQFF. The chain couples TRBV20-1 to TRBJ2-1; D remains unclear. Trimming removed 2 bases at V and 6 bases at J, with 14 bases between. CDR3 size: 14 residues. Germline loops: CDR1 DFQATT, CDR2 SNEGSKA (reference sequence).

This chain links TRBV28 with TRBJ2-7; D might be TRBD1 (6 bases). Germline loops: CDR1 MDHEN, CDR2 SYDVKM. V was pared by 4 bases and J by 0 bases, with 13 bases between. This CDR3 region has 15 residues. DNA for the CDR3: TGTGCCAGCAGTTCCGGGACACTGGGCTCCTACGAGCAGTACTTC. It specifies CASSSGTLGSYEQYF.

The chain employs TRBV27 and TRBJ1-4; the match to TRBD1 covers 7 bases. Trimming at V came to 3 bases and at J to 3 bases, leaving 10 bases not matched to a gene. The germline gives CDR1 MNHEY, CDR2 SMNVEV (reference sequence). CDR3 length: 17 residues. The CDR3 reads CASSFRQGISSNEKLFF. CDR3 nucleotides: TGTGCCAGCAGTTTTCGACAGGGAATATCATCTAATGAAAAACTGTTTTTT.